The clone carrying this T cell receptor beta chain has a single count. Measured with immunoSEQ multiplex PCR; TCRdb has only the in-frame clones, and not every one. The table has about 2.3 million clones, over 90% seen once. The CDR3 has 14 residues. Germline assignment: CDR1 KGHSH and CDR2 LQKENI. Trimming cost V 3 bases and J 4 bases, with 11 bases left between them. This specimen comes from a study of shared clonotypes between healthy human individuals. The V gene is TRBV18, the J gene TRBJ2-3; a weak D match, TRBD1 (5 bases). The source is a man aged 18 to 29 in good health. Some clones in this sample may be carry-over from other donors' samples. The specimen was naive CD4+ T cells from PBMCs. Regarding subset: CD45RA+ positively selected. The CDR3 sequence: CASSPEQGADTQYF. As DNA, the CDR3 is TGTGCCAGCTCACCTGAGCAGGGCGCAGATACGCAGTATTTT.